This is a list of T cell receptor beta chains from one sample in a study of T cells in Graves' hyperthyroidism and ophthalmopathy. TCRdb independently ran MiXCR on the multiplex PCR reads; one entry per CDR3 protein. The table has a few hundred thousand distinct CDR3 sequences, nearly 15% seen once. The sequencing input was blood. The receptors here all came from a woman aged 60-70 years with Graves' ophthalmopathy. The CDR3 runs from the conserved cysteine through the conserved F or W. The D gene is left open where the match is weak. Some rows have no size entry. The others give once, few or many, or a class for an expanded clone.

D gene: TRBD2; V gene: TRBV20-1; J gene: TRBJ2-3; clone size: many; CDR3 protein: CSARGSGRESTDTQYF; CDR3 DNA: TGCAGTGCTAGAGGGTCGGGGAGGGAGAGCACAGATACGCAGTATTTT
D gene: TRBD2; V gene: TRBV7-9; J gene: TRBJ2-7; clone size: many; CDR3 protein: CASSSPPASSGSSYEQYF; CDR3 DNA: TGTGCCAGCAGCTCGCCGCCGGCATCTAGCGGGAGCTCCTACGAGCAGTACTTC
D gene: NA; V gene: TRBV10-3; J gene: TRBJ2-5; clone size: few; CDR3 protein: CAISEPEQETQYF; CDR3 DNA: TGTGCCATCAGTGAACCAGAACAAGAGACCCAGTACTTC
D gene: TRBD1; V gene: TRBV20-1; J gene: TRBJ2-5; clone size: many; CDR3 protein: CSAGTGGQYQETQYF; CDR3 DNA: TGCAGTGCGGGGACAGGGGGCCAGTACCAAGAGACCCAGTACTTC
D gene: TRBD1; V gene: TRBV5-1; J gene: TRBJ2-5; clone size: many; CDR3 protein: CASRTDRGTETQYF; CDR3 DNA: TGCGCCAGCAGGACCGACAGGGGCACGGAGACCCAGTACTTC
D gene: TRBD2; V gene: TRBV20-1; J gene: TRBJ2-5; clone size: many; CDR3 protein: CSAVAGFGETQYF; CDR3 DNA: TGCAGTGCCGTAGCGGGCTTCGGGGAGACCCAGTACTTC
D gene: NA; V gene: TRBV10-1; J gene: TRBJ2-3; clone size: many; CDR3 protein: CASSDGTDTQYF; CDR3 DNA: TGCGCCAGCAGTGACGGGACGGATACGCAGTATTTT
D gene: NA; V gene: TRBV5-6; J gene: TRBJ2-2; clone size: NA; CDR3 protein: CASSVDWRGTGELFF; CDR3 DNA: TGTGCCAGCAGCGTGGACTGGCGAGGGACCGGGGAGCTGTTTTTT
D gene: TRBD2; V gene: TRBV6-2/TRBV6-3; J gene: TRBJ2-7; clone size: NA; CDR3 protein: CASRSTSATYEQYF; CDR3 DNA: TGTGCCAGCAGATCGACTAGCGCAACCTACGAGCAGTACTTC
D gene: NA; V gene: TRBV7-6; J gene: TRBJ2-1; clone size: many; CDR3 protein: CASSKGLLGNEQFF; CDR3 DNA: TGTGCCAGCAGCAAAGGACTACTCGGAAATGAGCAGTTCTTC
D gene: TRBD1; V gene: TRBV7-6; J gene: TRBJ2-1; clone size: few; CDR3 protein: CASTLQPGQVGGEQFF; CDR3 DNA: TGTGCCAGCACCCTCCAACCGGGACAGGTAGGAGGTGAGCAGTTCTTC
D gene: NA; V gene: TRBV5-4; J gene: TRBJ2-2; clone size: few; CDR3 protein: CASSFLQGSSGELFF; CDR3 DNA: TGTGCCAGCAGTTTTCTACAGGGTTCAAGCGGGGAGCTGTTTTTT
D gene: TRBD1; V gene: TRBV7-6; J gene: TRBJ2-2; clone size: NA; CDR3 protein: CASSLMGQGIAGELFF; CDR3 DNA: TGTGCCAGCAGCTTAATGGGACAGGGAATTGCCGGGGAGCTGTTTTTT
D gene: NA; V gene: TRBV28; J gene: TRBJ1-2; clone size: many; CDR3 protein: CASSPTPSSSIYGYTF; CDR3 DNA: TGTGCCAGCAGCCCCACCCCCTCCAGTAGTATCTATGGCTACACCTTC
D gene: TRBD2; V gene: TRBV20-1; J gene: TRBJ2-5; clone size: NA; CDR3 protein: CSASVDGRAGETQYF; CDR3 DNA: TGCAGTGCTTCAGTCGACGGGAGGGCTGGAGAGACCCAGTACTTC
D gene: NA; V gene: TRBV24-1; J gene: TRBJ1-5; clone size: few; CDR3 protein: CATSVGRGTQPQHF; CDR3 DNA: TGTGCCACCAGTGTAGGCAGGGGAACTCAGCCCCAGCATTTT
D gene: TRBD1; V gene: TRBV12-3/TRBV12-4; J gene: TRBJ1-4; clone size: NA; CDR3 protein: CASSKTGQGANEKLFF; CDR3 DNA: TGTGCCAGCAGTAAGACGGGACAGGGGGCTAATGAAAAACTGTTTTTT
D gene: NA; V gene: TRBV10-3; J gene: TRBJ2-3; clone size: NA; CDR3 protein: CAISPYDGVTDTQYF; CDR3 DNA: TGTGCCATCAGTCCGTATGACGGGGTCACAGATACGCAGTATTTT
D gene: TRBD1; V gene: TRBV19; J gene: TRBJ2-7; clone size: few; CDR3 protein: CASSIAPSWTGISYEQYF; CDR3 DNA: TGTGCCAGTAGTATAGCCCCCTCCTGGACAGGGATCAGCTACGAGCAGTACTTC
D gene: NA; V gene: TRBV6-1; J gene: TRBJ1-4; clone size: NA; CDR3 protein: CASSRTAFNEKLFF; CDR3 DNA: TGTGCCAGCAGTAGGACAGCATTTAATGAAAAACTGTTTTTT
D gene: TRBD2; V gene: TRBV27; J gene: TRBJ2-3; clone size: few; CDR3 protein: CASSRALVGGSGTDTQYF; CDR3 DNA: TGTGCCAGCAGCCGAGCATTGGTGGGCGGGAGTGGTACAGATACGCAGTATTTT
D gene: TRBD2; V gene: TRBV18; J gene: TRBJ2-2; clone size: many; CDR3 protein: CASSQRAGANTGELFF; CDR3 DNA: TGTGCCAGCTCCCAACGGGCGGGAGCGAACACCGGGGAGCTGTTTTTT
D gene: TRBD2; V gene: TRBV6-9; J gene: TRBJ2-7; clone size: once; CDR3 protein: CASSYHRLANYEQYF; CDR3 DNA: TGTGCCAGCAGTTACCATAGACTAGCGAACTACGAGCAGTACTTC
D gene: TRBD2; V gene: TRBV19; J gene: TRBJ2-7; clone size: many; CDR3 protein: CASSGGTSGTYEQYF; CDR3 DNA: TGTGCCAGCAGTGGCGGGACTAGCGGTACCTACGAGCAGTACTTC
D gene: TRBD2; V gene: TRBV28; J gene: TRBJ2-2; clone size: few; CDR3 protein: CASSFGREGRHTGELFF; CDR3 DNA: TGTGCCAGCAGTTTTGGGCGGGAGGGCCGGCACACCGGGGAGCTGTTTTTT
D gene: NA; V gene: TRBV19; J gene: TRBJ1-4; clone size: NA; CDR3 protein: CASSIGTTNEKLFF; CDR3 DNA: TGTGCCAGTAGTATTGGGACAACTAATGAAAAACTGTTTTTT
D gene: TRBD2; V gene: TRBV29-1; J gene: TRBJ2-1; clone size: many; CDR3 protein: CGVGPSGTYNEQFF; CDR3 DNA: TGCGGGGTCGGTCCCAGCGGGACCTACAATGAGCAGTTCTTC
D gene: NA; V gene: TRBV5-8; J gene: TRBJ2-2; clone size: NA; CDR3 protein: CASSPTDYPGGELFF; CDR3 DNA: TGTGCCAGCAGCCCAACGGACTACCCCGGCGGGGAGCTGTTTTTT
D gene: NA; V gene: TRBV5-1; J gene: TRBJ1-6; clone size: many; CDR3 protein: CASSFSTDYYNSPLHF; CDR3 DNA: TGCGCCAGCAGCTTTTCGACCGACTACTATAATTCACCCCTCCACTTT
D gene: NA; V gene: TRBV28; J gene: TRBJ2-7; clone size: NA; CDR3 protein: CASSLFSGAGLYEQYF; CDR3 DNA: TGTGCCAGCAGTTTATTTTCTGGGGCAGGGCTATACGAGCAGTACTTC
D gene: NA; V gene: TRBV5-8; J gene: TRBJ1-3; clone size: NA; CDR3 protein: CASSWAAGSSGNTIYF; CDR3 DNA: TGTGCCAGCAGCTGGGCTGCCGGGAGCTCTGGAAACACCATATATTTT
D gene: NA; V gene: TRBV9; J gene: TRBJ1-6; clone size: many; CDR3 protein: CASSVRGDNSPLHF; CDR3 DNA: TGTGCCAGCAGCGTACGGGGCGATAATTCACCCCTCCACTTT
D gene: TRBD2; V gene: TRBV20-1; J gene: TRBJ2-3; clone size: many; CDR3 protein: CSARDATSGSGDTQYF; CDR3 DNA: TGCAGTGCTAGAGATGCGACTAGCGGGAGTGGAGATACGCAGTATTTT
D gene: NA; V gene: TRBV6-1; J gene: TRBJ1-2; clone size: NA; CDR3 protein: CASSDRGNYGYTF; CDR3 DNA: TGTGCCAGCAGTGATCGGGGCAACTATGGCTACACCTTC
D gene: NA; V gene: TRBV3-1; J gene: TRBJ2-2; clone size: few; CDR3 protein: CASSQDLRGELFF; CDR3 DNA: TGTGCCAGCAGCCAAGATCTCCGCGGGGAGCTGTTTTTT
D gene: TRBD2; V gene: TRBV29-1; J gene: TRBJ2-5; clone size: many; CDR3 protein: CSVAPSGRRETQYF; CDR3 DNA: TGCAGCGTGGCGCCTAGCGGGAGGCGAGAGACCCAGTACTTC
D gene: NA; V gene: TRBV4-1; J gene: TRBJ1-5; clone size: NA; CDR3 protein: CASSQDPWSSGDQPQHF; CDR3 DNA: TGCGCCAGCAGCCAAGATCCATGGTCCAGCGGGGATCAGCCCCAGCATTTT
D gene: TRBD2; V gene: TRBV6-2/TRBV6-3; J gene: TRBJ2-1; clone size: few; CDR3 protein: CASKGTTTSGRVNEQFF; CDR3 DNA: TGTGCCAGCAAAGGGACAACTACTAGCGGTAGGGTAAATGAGCAGTTCTTC
D gene: NA; V gene: TRBV27; J gene: TRBJ1-1; clone size: many; CDR3 protein: CASSSLTLEEDTEAFF; CDR3 DNA: TGTGCCAGCAGTTCCCTGACCCTGGAGGAAGACACTGAAGCTTTCTTT
D gene: NA; V gene: TRBV7-2; J gene: TRBJ2-5; clone size: many; CDR3 protein: CASSFTLETQYF; CDR3 DNA: TGTGCCAGCAGCTTTACATTGGAGACCCAGTACTTC
D gene: NA; V gene: TRBV5-1; J gene: TRBJ2-1; clone size: many; CDR3 protein: CASSLGQAGNEQFF; CDR3 DNA: TGCGCCAGCAGCTTGGGACAGGCGGGCAATGAGCAGTTCTTC
D gene: NA; V gene: TRBV9; J gene: TRBJ1-4; clone size: NA; CDR3 protein: CASSVGSGNEKLFF; CDR3 DNA: TGTGCCAGCAGCGTAGGATCAGGGAATGAAAAACTGTTTTTT
D gene: NA; V gene: TRBV9; J gene: TRBJ2-3; clone size: many; CDR3 protein: CASSFSGASTDTQYF; CDR3 DNA: TGTGCCAGCAGCTTCTCAGGAGCTAGCACAGATACGCAGTATTTT
D gene: TRBD1; V gene: TRBV7-2; J gene: TRBJ2-5; clone size: many; CDR3 protein: CASSWTGPETQYF; CDR3 DNA: TGTGCCAGCAGCTGGACAGGACCAGAGACCCAGTACTTC
D gene: NA; V gene: TRBV6-1; J gene: TRBJ2-1; clone size: few; CDR3 protein: CASSEGLQGREQFF; CDR3 DNA: TGTGCCAGCAGTGAAGGATTGCAGGGAAGGGAGCAGTTCTTC
D gene: TRBD2; V gene: TRBV6-1; J gene: TRBJ2-1; clone size: few; CDR3 protein: CASSTGTSGIDEQFF; CDR3 DNA: TGTGCCAGCAGCACCGGGACTAGCGGGATAGATGAGCAGTTCTTC
D gene: NA; V gene: TRBV28; J gene: TRBJ2-6; clone size: NA; CDR3 protein: CASLSGANVLTF; CDR3 DNA: TGTGCCAGTCTCTCTGGGGCCAACGTCCTGACTTTC
D gene: TRBD2; V gene: TRBV13; J gene: TRBJ2-7; clone size: few; CDR3 protein: CASSQAASGSQGEQYF; CDR3 DNA: TGTGCCAGCAGCCAGGCGGCTAGCGGGAGTCAGGGCGAGCAGTACTTC
D gene: TRBD1; V gene: TRBV6-1; J gene: TRBJ1-5; clone size: NA; CDR3 protein: CASSPRTGIFQPQHF; CDR3 DNA: TGTGCCAGCAGTCCCCGGACAGGGATTTTTCAGCCCCAGCATTTT
D gene: NA; V gene: TRBV6-2/TRBV6-3; J gene: TRBJ2-7; clone size: many; CDR3 protein: CASSYSLSGWQYF; CDR3 DNA: TGTGCCAGCAGTTACTCGCTCTCGGGGTGGCAGTACTTC
D gene: TRBD2; V gene: TRBV20-1; J gene: TRBJ2-1; clone size: few; CDR3 protein: CSARVSLAGHSSYNEQFF; CDR3 DNA: TGCAGTGCTAGAGTTTCTCTAGCGGGCCACAGCTCCTACAATGAGCAGTTCTTC
D gene: NA; V gene: TRBV30; J gene: TRBJ1-6; clone size: NA; CDR3 protein: CAWKQVNSPLHF; CDR3 DNA: TGTGCCTGGAAACAGGTTAATTCACCCCTCCACTTT
D gene: NA; V gene: TRBV20-1; J gene: TRBJ2-7; clone size: many; CDR3 protein: CSARDFGHPNYEQYF; CDR3 DNA: TGCAGTGCTAGAGATTTCGGACACCCGAATTACGAGCAGTACTTC
D gene: NA; V gene: TRBV30; J gene: TRBJ2-7; clone size: many; CDR3 protein: CAWSFGPYEQYF; CDR3 DNA: TGTGCCTGGAGTTTTGGACCCTACGAGCAGTACTTC
D gene: NA; V gene: TRBV6-2/TRBV6-3; J gene: TRBJ2-7; clone size: many; CDR3 protein: CASSAGGQPGYEQYF; CDR3 DNA: TGTGCCAGCAGTGCAGGCGGACAGCCCGGGTACGAGCAGTACTTC
D gene: NA; V gene: TRBV19; J gene: TRBJ2-3; clone size: NA; CDR3 protein: CASRSRETDTQYF; CDR3 DNA: TGTGCCAGTCGCAGCAGGGAGACAGATACGCAGTATTTT
D gene: TRBD2; V gene: TRBV10-3; J gene: TRBJ2-3; clone size: many; CDR3 protein: CAIRESGRTDTQYF; CDR3 DNA: TGTGCCATCAGGGAGAGCGGGAGAACAGATACGCAGTATTTT
D gene: TRBD1; V gene: TRBV20-1; J gene: TRBJ2-7; clone size: few; CDR3 protein: CSANGDRGQYEQYF; CDR3 DNA: TGCAGTGCTAATGGGGACAGGGGACAATACGAGCAGTACTTC